Sequencing of this T cell receptor (beta chain) was carried out in a study of OX40 agonist ivuxolimab in advanced cancers. Whole-study context: Patients took ivuxolimab, an agonistic anti-OX40 (CD134) antibody. A history of anti-PD-1, anti-PD-L1 or anti-CTLA-4 therapy was acceptable, and approximately 40% had some.

Clones were read by immunoSEQ multiplex PCR, and TCRdb kept only the in-frame ones, dropping some. Of about 60,000 clones in the sample, approximately 91% were seen once. Only a few counts were recorded for this clone. The antigen remains undetermined. Study-wide results and caveats: CD4+ and CD8+ T cells in blood underwent clonal expansion by week 6 at 0.1 to 3.0 mg/kg. More expanded clones were seen, on average, in CD8+ T cells than in CD4+.

Sample: CD4+ or CD8+ T cells sorted from blood, taken in a trial of the OX40 agonist ivuxolimab. The receptor's source is an adult with an advanced solid tumor such as melanoma, head and neck, liver or kidney cancer.

CDR3 bases: TGCGCCAGCAGCTACCGGGACAGGGAGACTGAAGCTTTCTTT. Translated: CASSYRDRETEAFF. This chain links TRBV5-1 with TRBJ1-1; TRBD1 agrees at 9 bases. The CDR3 sequence is 14 residues long. Germline loops: CDR1 SGHRS, CDR2 YFSETQ. V lost 3 bases, J lost 5 bases, and 5 bases stayed unmatched.